The present T cell receptor beta chain was sequenced within a study of blood T cell repertoires in COVID-19. The assay was immunoSEQ multiplex PCR, and TCRdb's table has in-frame clones only and misses some. The sample has 100,000 to 150,000 clones; 85% to 90% are singletons. The germline gives CDR1 MNHEY, CDR2 SVGEGT. V lost 2 bases and J 4 bases, leaving 9 bases between the germline ends. The CDR3 covers 14 residues. The V gene is TRBV6-2 or TRBV6-3, the J gene TRBJ2-1, with D tentatively TRBD2 (5 bases). The receptor comes from an elderly man with active or convalescent COVID-19. Source material: peripheral blood. The CDR3 DNA follows: TGTGCCAGCAGTTACCGTACTAGATACAATGAGCAGTTCTTC. Translated, it gives CASSYRTRYNEQFF.